This is a list of T cell receptor beta chains from one sample in a study of cytomegalovirus exposure and HLA in healthy donors. Assay used: immunoSEQ multiplex PCR; TCRdb lists only in-frame clones, some missing. The sample has about 150,000 clones, roughly 84% seen once. Sequencing input: PBMCs. The receptor set was obtained from a woman between 18 and 30 years old in good health and CMV-seronegative. The CDR3 runs from the conserved cysteine through the conserved F or W. A D gene is named only where the DNA matches it firmly. Not every row has a clone size; where given, it reads once, few, many or a size class.

TRBJ2-7 NA TRBV29-1 NA TGCAGCGTTGGAGGCTGCGAGCAGTACTTC CSVGGCEQYF
TRBJ2-4 NA TRBV9 NA TGTGCCAGCAGCGAGACAGACACCCAAGCCAAAAACATTCAGTACTTC CASSETDTQAKNIQYF
TRBJ1-1 NA TRBV18 NA TGTGCCAGCTCGCCTAACACAGGGTGGACTGAAGCTTTCTTT CASSPNTGWTEAFF
TRBJ1-6 NA TRBV27 NA TGTGCCAGCAGGCGGGACGGAACTTACTCCTATAATTCACCCCTCCACTTT CASRRDGTYSYNSPLHF
TRBJ2-7 NA TRBV6-5 NA TGTGCCAGCAGTTCCACCACTAGTTACGAGCAGTACTTC CASSSTTSYEQYF
TRBJ2-7 NA TRBV5-1 NA TGCGCCAGCAGCTTGATCGAGCAGGACTTGCCACAGTACTTC CASSLIEQDLPQYF
TRBJ2-7 TRBD2 TRBV7-2 NA TGTGCCAGCAGCTTAGTAGGCGGACTAGGGGTCTACGAGCAGTACTTC CASSLVGGLGVYEQYF
TRBJ2-5 NA TRBV5-1 NA TGCGCCAGCAGCTTACAGACAGGCCCTGGGGCCCAGTACTTC CASSLQTGPGAQYF
TRBJ2-7 TRBD2 TRBV28 NA TGTGCCAGCAGTTTCTTGCGGGGGGGCGGCGAGCAGTACTTC CASSFLRGGGEQYF
TRBJ2-2 NA TRBV5-1 NA TGCGCCAGCAGCTTGCCGACACCCACCGGGGAGCTGTTTTTT CASSLPTPTGELFF
TRBJ2-1 TRBD2 TRBV11-3 NA TGTGCCAGCAGCTCCCTCACTAGCGGGGGATCCTACAATGAGCAGTTCTTC CASSSLTSGGSYNEQFF
TRBJ2-1 NA TRBV11-3 NA TGTGCCAGCAGCCCTAGAGGGGGGGCCCACAATGAGCAGTTCTTC CASSPRGGAHNEQFF
TRBJ1-4 TRBD1 TRBV7-9 NA TGTGCCAGCAGCTTGGGGAACAGGGACAGGGTGAATGAAAAACTGTTTTTT CASSLGNRDRVNEKLFF
TRBJ2-5 TRBD2 TRBV4-2 few TGTGCCAGCAGCCCCGGGACTAGCGGGAGGGAAGAGACCCAGTACTTC CASSPGTSGREETQYF
TRBJ1-4 NA TRBV7-9 NA TGTTCCAGCAGCTTACCTTGGCCCGGGGAAAAACTGTTTTTT CSSSLPWPGEKLFF
TRBJ2-2 NA TRBV30 NA TGTGCCTGGGCGCTTAAATTGAACACCGGGGAGCTGTTTTTT CAWALKLNTGELFF
TRBJ1-5 NA TRBV6-5 NA TGTGCCAGCAGTTCAGGCTATAGCAATCAGCCCCAGCATTTT CASSSGYSNQPQHF
TRBJ2-3 TRBD2 TRBV27 NA TGTGCCAGCAGTCCCAACCTAGCGGGAGCAGATACGCAGTATTTT CASSPNLAGADTQYF
TRBJ2-3 NA TRBV19 once TGTGCCAGTAGTATCAGGGGCGCAGATACGCAGTATTTT CASSIRGADTQYF
TRBJ2-1 NA TRBV28 NA TGTGCCAGCAGTTTATCCCTAGTGGGGAGTGAGCAGTTCTTC CASSLSLVGSEQFF
TRBJ2-3 TRBD2 TRBV7-2 NA TGTGCCAGCAGCCCGGGACTAGCGGGGGTTGTAGATACGCAGTATTTT CASSPGLAGVVDTQYF
TRBJ1-3 NA TRBV7-2 NA TGTGCCAGCAGCTTCAACTCTGGAAACACCATATATTTT CASSFNSGNTIYF
TRBJ2-7 NA TRBV6-1 NA TGTGCCAGCTCTTCCCTCTTCTCCTACGAGCAGTACTTC CASSSLFSYEQYF
TRBJ2-7 NA TRBV6-1 NA TGTGCCAGCAGTCTCCTATCCGGGGAGCAGTACTTC CASSLLSGEQYF
TRBJ2-2 NA TRBV27 once TGTGCCAGCAGTTTCAGGGTGGCCGGGGAGCTGTTTTTT CASSFRVAGELFF
TRBJ1-1 NA TRBV19 NA TGTGCCAGTAGGAGGCAGACGAACACTGAAGCTTTCTTT CASRRQTNTEAFF